This T cell receptor (beta chain) was sequenced for a study of CD8 T cells in Susac syndrome (dated by TCRdb to between 2018 and 2021). With regard to the full study: The study used repertoire sequencing to test whether antigen drove CD8+ T cell activation and differentiation in Susac syndrome. General study outcomes and caveats: The number of individuals in the TCR sequencing and HLA analysis was acknowledged as relatively small.

The CDR3 sequence holds 11 residues, the cysteine and phenylalanine included. Kept here is only the CDR3 DNA, which spans 33 bases and is read in frame from base 1. Trimming takes 5 bases from V and 7 bases from J, and the germline ends sit 8 bases apart. The germline V gene gives CDR1 as MNHEY and CDR2 as SVGAGI. The table lists this clonotype with a few counts. Its antigen is currently not known. Base qualities are missing; no much larger clone stands one base away. RNA was extracted using the RNeasy kit, and about 0.45 to 1 ug of the RNA was reverse transcribed with random hexamers. The immunoSEQ multiplex PCR assay, covering 54 Vbeta and 13 Jbeta segments, was used to amplify TCR beta CDR3 regions. PCR amplification bias was corrected by using a synthetic template baseline for primer optimization and computational correction. The original pipeline was this. Reads were annotated to V, D and J genes per IMGT and analyzed with immunoSEQ Analyzer, keeping only productive sequences. Clonality was computed as one minus Shannon entropy normalized by log2 of the number of productive unique sequences. Public and private clones were assessed among the 100 most prevalent clones of each patient and control. Clones were defined as Susac-specific when absent from the healthy and MS cohorts, from approximately 1,100 published viral clones and from other ImmuneACCESS disease sequences. Using fastp trimming at Q25 and MiXCR clonotype assembly, TCRdb reanalyzed the public sequencing data and kept in-frame beta chains. Each record represents a unique CDR3 protein, reported with the most common genes and DNA among its rows. These V and J calls are TCRdb output, not the study's own analysis. This sample holds about 200,000 distinct CDR3 sequences; over 90% were observed only once. The leading ten clones occupy around 0.08% of the sample.

High-throughput TCR beta sequencing profiled peripheral blood CD8+ and CD4+ T cells from healthy donors, Susac syndrome patients and multiple sclerosis patients. The multiple sclerosis controls were treatment-naive patients whose relapsing-remitting disease, either stable or active, fulfilled the revised McDonald criteria. CD8+ TEMRA cells were enriched by FACS, while bulk CD8+ and CD4+ T cells were purified by magnetic negative isolation. Blood was drawn into EDTA tubes, processed within 24 hours, and PBMCs were isolated by density gradient centrifugation. PBMCs destined for TCR sequencing were cryopreserved in liquid nitrogen and later thawed in a 37 °C water bath. Purity of sorted or isolated CD4+, CD8+ and CD8+ TEMRA cells was at least 90%.

The sequence was collected from a human donor with multiple sclerosis. The chain is encoded by TRBV6-5 joined to TRBJ2-5, and perhaps TRBD1 as D gene, on 6 matching bases. Sequencing was done on a sample of CD4+ T cells from PBMCs. The CDR3 region: CASSQGGTQYF. The nucleotide sequence is given as TGTGCCAGCAGTCAAGGGGGGACCCAGTACTTC.